This entry lists 29 T cell receptor beta chains sequenced from one sample in a study of graft-versus-host responses after intestinal transplantation. Produced via immunoSEQ multiplex PCR; TCRdb's table is partial and in-frame only. The sample comprises approximately 15,000 clones, approximately 80% of which are singletons, and 18% rests with the top ten. Intraepithelial and lamina propria lymphocytes were isolated from graft specimens. The sequenced sample was ileum tissue, obtained 104 days after intestinal transplant. These receptors were obtained from a human patient who received an intestinal transplant, so some T cells may come from the graft donor.

The rearrangement joins TRBV18 to TRBJ1-2; the D gene is possibly TRBD1 (6 bases). The germline gives CDR1 KGHSH, CDR2 LQKENI. The CDR3 sequence is 15 residues long. V was clipped by 0 bases and J by 2 bases, with 10 bases between them. CDR3 DNA: TGTGCCAGCTCACCACCGGAAGACAGGAACTATGGCTACACCTTC. Protein sequence: CASSPPEDRNYGYTF.

V gene TRBV12-2 combines with J gene TRBJ1-2. TRBV12-2 is recorded as a pseudogene. This CDR3 is 14 amino acids long. The CDR3 loop is CASRKPRKTYGYTF. For the CDR3, the DNA is TGTGCAAGTCGCAAACCACGAAAGACCTATGGCTACACCTTC.

This chain links TRBV10-1 with TRBJ2-4; 7 nucleotides match TRBD1. V shed 6 bases and J 10 bases; nucleotides not matched to a gene: 9. Germline V lookup: CDR1 WNHNN, CDR2 SYGVQD (reference sequence). There are 13 residues in the CDR3. CDR3 region: CASRGQLKRIQYF. For the CDR3, the DNA is TGCGCCAGCAGGGGACAGTTGAAGAGGATTCAGTACTTC.

This clone was seen just once. The chain links TRBV7-8 to TRBJ1-4; D is unresolved. The CDR3 extends over 14 amino acids. V was pared by 5 bases and J by 1 base, with 8 bases between. Germline V gives CDR1 SGHVS, CDR2 FQNEAQ. CDR3 nucleotides: TGTGCCAGCAGCCTCGGAGAAACTAATGAAAAACTGTTTTTT. It specifies CASSLGETNEKLFF.

The J gene is TRBJ2-1, the V gene TRBV5-4; D call uncertain. The CDR3 runs 17 residues. The germline V gene has CDR1 SGHNT and CDR2 YYREEE (reference sequence). Trimming took 0 bases from V and 0 from J, leaving 13 bases between them. The CDR3 protein is CASSLVLGISSYNEQFF. The CDR3 DNA follows: TGTGCCAGCAGCTTGGTATTGGGGATAAGCTCCTACAATGAGCAGTTCTTC.

This sequence joins TRBV5-1 and TRBJ2-3, with 12 bases that match TRBD2. CDR1 and CDR2 from the germline V gene are SGHRS and YFSETQ. V lost 0 bases and J lost 4; bases outside the gene matches: 0. The CDR3 loop spans 15 amino acids. The chain's CDR3 is CASSLGLAGADTQYF. The CDR3 DNA sequence: TGCGCCAGCAGCTTGGGACTAGCGGGAGCAGATACGCAGTATTTT.

This clone was recorded a few times. The chain has TRBV28 and TRBJ2-3; perhaps TRBD2 as D (5 bases). CDR3 length equals 18 residues. The V end lost 6 bases, the J end lost 0 bases, and 22 bases lay between the germline ends. Germline assignment: CDR1 MDHEN and CDR2 SYDVKM. In nucleotides, the CDR3 is TGTGCCAGCAGACCCTTATTTGGTAGCGCGCCTAGCACAGATACGCAGTATTTT. This codes for CASRPLFGSAPSTDTQYF.

The chain recombines TRBV6-5 with TRBJ1-2; D not certain. The ends were cut back, 4 bases at V and 7 bases at J, with 13 bases in the middle. There are 13 residues in the CDR3. Germline V lookup: CDR1 MNHEY, CDR2 SVGAGI. The CDR3 region is CASSSLASGGYTF. The CDR3 bases are TGTGCCAGCAGTTCGCTGGCCTCCGGTGGCTACACCTTC.

The rearrangement links TRBV28 to TRBJ1-2; TRBD1 is a possible D gene (5 bases). V lost 3 bases and J lost 3, with 5 bases in between. CDR1 and CDR2 (germline): MDHEN, SYDVKM. The CDR3 has 12 amino acids. The CDR3 DNA reads TGTGCCAGCAGTTTCAGGGACTATGGCTACACCTTC. Amino acid sequence: CASSFRDYGYTF.

The CDR3: CAIKGDVFDHGGYTF. The CDR3 DNA reads as TGTGCCATCAAGGGGGACGTTTTTGATCATGGAGGCTACACCTTC. The V call is TRBV10-3, the J call TRBJ1-2, with D perhaps TRBD1 (6 bases). V gave up 7 bases and J gave up 8 bases, with 23 bases separating them. The CDR3 totals 15 residues. Per the germline V gene, CDR1 is ENHRY and CDR2 is SYGVKD.

CDR3 bases: TGTGCCAGCAGCTCCAGGGGGCCAGGAAACACCATATATTTT. Encoded protein: CASSSRGPGNTIYF. V gene TRBV7-3 combines with J gene TRBJ1-3, with 8 bases aligning to TRBD1. CDR3 size: 14 residues. The trim removed 4 bases at V and 4 bases at J, leaving 3 bases unmatched. CDR1 is SGHTA and CDR2 is FQGTGA in the germline V gene.

This clone was observed a handful of times. J is TRBJ1-5 and V is TRBV25-1, with TRBD1 identical over 11 bases. The CDR3 has 17 residues. The J segment lost 0 bases and the V segment lost 6 bases, leaving 7 bases of the junction unmatched. Germline loops: CDR1 MGHDK, CDR2 SYGVNS. This chain's CDR3 is CASSAGTGGYSNQPQHF. The DNA for the CDR3 is TGTGCCAGCAGCGCCGGGACAGGGGGTTATAGCAATCAGCCCCAGCATTTT.

The chain is built from TRBV11-2 and TRBJ2-7; D ambiguous. The CDR3 extends over 14 amino acids. The ends were cut back, 1 base at V and 3 bases at J, with 10 bases in the middle. Germline lookup yields CDR1 SGHAT and CDR2 FQNNGV. CDR3 coding DNA: TGTGCCAGCAGCTTAGGGGCCAGGCGCTACGAGCAGTACTTC. Translation: CASSLGARRYEQYF.

The chain recombines TRBV13 with TRBJ1-2; no firm D call. The CDR3 is 14 amino acids. V lost 5 bases and J lost 8, with 18 bases in between. Per germline, CDR1 PRHDT and CDR2 FYEKMQ (reference sequence). In nucleotides, the CDR3 is TGTGCCAGCAGCGCCCTCCCGGAGGCAGAGGGCTACACCTTC. This codes for CASSALPEAEGYTF.

The chain combines TRBV25-1 with TRBJ2-7; D unclear. In germline, CDR1 is MGHDK, CDR2 SYGVNS. The CDR3 is 11 residues long. Trimming left V 4 bases short and J 6 bases short, with 7 bases between. The CDR3 here is CASSVWPEQYF. For the CDR3, the DNA is TGTGCCAGCAGTGTCTGGCCCGAGCAGTACTTC.

The V call is TRBV28, the J call TRBJ2-7; 7 bases line up with TRBD2. The ends lost 7 bases at V and 3 bases at J; junction bases unmatched: 9. The V gene's germline CDR1 is MDHEN and CDR2 SYDVKM. CDR3 size: 14 residues. The CDR3 sequence is CASTLLAQDYEQYF. The DNA of the CDR3 is TGTGCCAGCACCTTACTAGCGCAAGACTACGAGCAGTACTTC.

The chain combines TRBV27 with TRBJ1-6; possibly TRBD1 for D (5 bases). Trimming removed 3 bases from V and 10 bases from J, with 10 bases in between. Germline V lookup: CDR1 MNHEY, CDR2 SMNVEV (reference sequence). The CDR3 is made up of 13 amino acids. Here the CDR3 DNA reads TGTGCCAGCAGTTTCCACAGGTTATCACCCCTCCACTTT. This codes for CASSFHRLSPLHF.

V gene TRBV6-6 combines with J gene TRBJ1-1, with a possible D match to TRBD1 (5 bases). V lost 6 bases and J 10 bases, leaving 18 bases between the germline ends. Germline assignment: CDR1 MNHNY and CDR2 SVGAGI (reference sequence). CDR3 length: 13 residues. The CDR3: CASRPMGGSGAFF. The DNA for the CDR3 is TGTGCCAGCAGACCTATGGGGGGAAGTGGAGCTTTCTTT.

The DNA for the CDR3 is TGTGCCAGCAGTGGCTCGGGGCCGTACACTGAAGCTTTCTTT. Its translation is CASSGSGPYTEAFF. V usage is TRBV6-1 and J usage is TRBJ1-1; a weak D match, TRBD1 (5 bases). V was shortened by 4 bases and J by 3 bases, with 12 bases between the two germline ends. Germline CDR1 is MNHNS and CDR2 is SASEGT. The CDR3 has 14 residues.

This clone was detected a few times. V usage is TRBV5-6 and J usage is TRBJ2-4; 7 bases fit TRBD2. Per germline, CDR1 SGHDT and CDR2 YYEEEE. This CDR3 comprises 16 residues. Trimming cost V 1 base and J 3 bases; bases outside gene matches: 7. The CDR3 protein is CASSLWRERGKNIQYF. CDR3 DNA sequence: TGTGCCAGCAGCTTGTGGAGGGAGCGGGGCAAAAACATTCAGTACTTC.

The chain is built from TRBV7-3 and TRBJ2-7; D uncertain. V was shortened by 1 base and J by 0 bases, with 13 bases between the two germline ends. The CDR3 totals 16 residues. Per the germline V gene, CDR1 is SGHTA and CDR2 is FQGTGA. CDR3 DNA sequence: TGTGCCAGCAGCTTAAAGGTGGCAATTCCCTCCTACGAGCAGTACTTC. It encodes CASSLKVAIPSYEQYF. Complete variable domain (other parts from reference TRBV7-3 and TRBJ2-7): GAGVSQTPSNKVTEKGKYVELRCDPISGHTALYWYRQSLGQGPEFLIYFQGTGAADDSGLPNDRFFAVRPEGSVSTLKIQRTERGDSAVYLCASSLKVAIPSYEQYFGPGTRLTVT.

The chain joins TRBV29-1 to TRBJ1-2; TRBD1 is a possible D gene (5 bases). The V end was cut by 6 bases, the J end by 10 bases, with 18 bases between. Germline lookup yields CDR1 SQVTM and CDR2 ANQGSEA. The CDR3 runs to 12 residues. CDR3 DNA sequence: TGCAGCGTCTACGGGACGGACCATGACTACACCTTC. It yields the protein CSVYGTDHDYTF.

This clone was seen more than once but under ten times. The chain joins TRBV21-1 to TRBJ2-7; TRBD1 is the table's D call and was not checked against the DNA. TRBV21-1 is labeled a pseudogene. The CDR3 loop spans 13 amino acids. The CDR3 region has the DNA TGTGCCAGCAGCAACCAGGGGGCCCACGAGCAGTACTTC. This encodes CASSNQGAHEQYF.

As to this clone: Germline and junction disagree at one end, which may indicate a read error. The chain recombines TRBV4-1 with TRBJ2-5, with D tentatively TRBD2 (6 bases). This CDR3 is built from 14 residues. Germline assignment: CDR1 MGHRA and CDR2 YSYEKL. This CDR3 reads CASSQASGVETQYF. The DNA for the CDR3 is TGTGCCAGCAGCCAAGCATCGGGAGTGGAGACCCAGTACTTC.

V is TRBV6-4 and J is TRBJ2-7; perhaps TRBD1 as D (6 bases). This CDR3 is built from 14 residues. V was cut by 6 bases and J by 4 bases, with 16 bases left in between. Germline V CDR1 and CDR2: MRHNA, SNTAGT. The CDR3 DNA reads TGTGCCAGCAGCGCTGGCAGGGGCCAATACGAGCAGTACTTC. Its translation: CASSAGRGQYEQYF.

This rearrangement joins TRBV10-3 to TRBJ1-2; D gene uncertain. The V gene's germline CDR1 is ENHRY and CDR2 SYGVKD. The CDR3 is 14 residues long. V shed 2 bases and J shed 0 bases, with 7 bases lying between them. DNA of the CDR3: TGTGCCATCAGTGAGGGGGTTTCTAACTATGGCTACACCTTC. As protein: CAISEGVSNYGYTF.

The rearrangement uses TRBV6-1 and TRBJ2-7, with 8 bases aligning to TRBD1. The CDR3 has 15 amino acids. After removal of 3 bases from V and 2 bases from J, the junction contained 6 bases not matched to a gene. CDR1 and CDR2 from the germline V gene are MNHNS and SASEGT. The CDR3 region is CASSEGTGLAYEQYF. The CDR3 bases are TGTGCCAGCAGTGAGGGGACAGGCCTTGCCTACGAGCAGTACTTC.

This clone was recorded only once. Compared with germline, one end of the junction differs, possibly owing to a read error. Here the CDR3 reads CASSSSGRREHGYTGELFF. The CDR3 region has the DNA TGTGCTAGCAGTTCAAGCGGGAGGCGAGAACACGGTTACACCGGGGAGCTGTTTTTT. The V and J genes are TRBV7-7 and TRBJ2-2; 9 positions match TRBD2. CDR3 length: 19 residues. Germline-derived CDR1 and CDR2 are SSHAT and FNYEAQ (reference sequence).

The chain joins TRBV28 to TRBJ2-3; unclear D gene. This CDR3 spans 15 amino acids. Germline values: CDR1 MDHEN, CDR2 SYDVKM. V was clipped by 3 bases and J by 4 bases, with 14 bases between them. The CDR3 DNA reads TGTGCCAGCAGTTTTATACGGGTTTGGGCAGATACGCAGTATTTT. Its translation: CASSFIRVWADTQYF. The complete variable domain, with remaining parts taken from reference TRBV28 and TRBJ2-3, reads DVKVTQSSRYLVKRTGEKVFLECVQDMDHENMFWYRQDPGLGLRLIYFSYDVKMKEKGDIPEGYSVSREKKERFSLILESASTNQTSMYLCASSFIRVWADTQYFGPGTRLTVL.